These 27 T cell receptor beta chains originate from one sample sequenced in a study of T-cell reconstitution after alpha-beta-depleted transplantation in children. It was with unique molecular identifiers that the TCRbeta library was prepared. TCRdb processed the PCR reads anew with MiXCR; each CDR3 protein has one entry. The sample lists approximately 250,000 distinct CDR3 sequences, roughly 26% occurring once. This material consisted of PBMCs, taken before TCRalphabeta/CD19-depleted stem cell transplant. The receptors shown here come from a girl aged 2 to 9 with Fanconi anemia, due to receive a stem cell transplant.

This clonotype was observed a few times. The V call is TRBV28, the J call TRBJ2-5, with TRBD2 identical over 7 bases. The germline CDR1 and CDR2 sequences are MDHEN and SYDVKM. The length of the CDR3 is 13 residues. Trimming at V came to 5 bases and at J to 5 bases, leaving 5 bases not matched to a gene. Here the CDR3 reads CASSPSGTETQYF. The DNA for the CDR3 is TGTGCCAGCAGTCCGAGCGGGACTGAGACCCAGTACTTC.

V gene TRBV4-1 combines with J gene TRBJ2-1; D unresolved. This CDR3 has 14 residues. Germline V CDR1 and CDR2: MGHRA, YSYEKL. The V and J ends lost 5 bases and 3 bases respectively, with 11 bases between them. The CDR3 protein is CASSTRFDYNEQFF. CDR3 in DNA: TGCGCCAGCAGCACCAGATTCGACTACAATGAGCAGTTCTTC.

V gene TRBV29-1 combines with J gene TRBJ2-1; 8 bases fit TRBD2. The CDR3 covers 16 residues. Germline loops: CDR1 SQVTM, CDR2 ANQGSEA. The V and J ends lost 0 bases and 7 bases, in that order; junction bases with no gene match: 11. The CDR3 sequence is CSVEDLIAGTRNEQFF. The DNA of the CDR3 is TGCAGCGTTGAAGATCTTATAGCGGGGACCAGGAATGAGCAGTTCTTC.

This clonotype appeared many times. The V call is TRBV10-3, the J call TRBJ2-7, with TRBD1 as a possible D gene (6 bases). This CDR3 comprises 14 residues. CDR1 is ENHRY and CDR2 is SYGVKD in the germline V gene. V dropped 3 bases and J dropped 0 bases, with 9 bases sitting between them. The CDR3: CAISDQGSSYEQYF. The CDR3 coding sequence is TGTGCCATCAGTGATCAGGGGAGCTCCTACGAGCAGTACTTC.

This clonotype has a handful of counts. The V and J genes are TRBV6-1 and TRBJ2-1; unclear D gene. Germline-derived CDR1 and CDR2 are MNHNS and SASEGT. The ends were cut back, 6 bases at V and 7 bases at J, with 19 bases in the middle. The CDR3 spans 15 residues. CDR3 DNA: TGTGCCAGCAGGTCCCGGTGGGCAACAAGGAATGAGCAGTTCTTC. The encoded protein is CASRSRWATRNEQFF.

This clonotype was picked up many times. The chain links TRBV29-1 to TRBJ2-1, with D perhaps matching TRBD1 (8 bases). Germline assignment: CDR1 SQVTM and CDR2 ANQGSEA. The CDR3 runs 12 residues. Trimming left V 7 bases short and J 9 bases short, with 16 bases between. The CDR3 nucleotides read TGCAGCGCCGACAGGGGCGGGGGTGAGCAGTTCTTC. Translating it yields CSADRGGGEQFF.

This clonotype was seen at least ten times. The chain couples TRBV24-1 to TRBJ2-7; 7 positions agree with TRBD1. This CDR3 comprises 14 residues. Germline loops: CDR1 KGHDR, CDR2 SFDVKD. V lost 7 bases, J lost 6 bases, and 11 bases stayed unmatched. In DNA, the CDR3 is TGTGCCACCAGCGACGTAGGGGGCAGCGGCGAGCAGTACTTC. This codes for CATSDVGGSGEQYF.

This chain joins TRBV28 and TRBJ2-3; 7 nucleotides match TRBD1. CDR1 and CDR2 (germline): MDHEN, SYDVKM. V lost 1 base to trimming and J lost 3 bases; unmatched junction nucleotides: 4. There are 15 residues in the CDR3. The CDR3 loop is CASSLSTGRTDTQYF. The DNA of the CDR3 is TGTGCCAGCAGTTTATCGACAGGGAGAACAGATACGCAGTATTTT.

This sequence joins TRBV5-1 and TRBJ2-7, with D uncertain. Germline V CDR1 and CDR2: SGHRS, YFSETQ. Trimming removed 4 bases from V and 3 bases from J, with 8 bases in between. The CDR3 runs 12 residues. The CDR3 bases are TGCGCCAGCAGCCAGGTCTTCTACGAGCAGTACTTC. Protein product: CASSQVFYEQYF.

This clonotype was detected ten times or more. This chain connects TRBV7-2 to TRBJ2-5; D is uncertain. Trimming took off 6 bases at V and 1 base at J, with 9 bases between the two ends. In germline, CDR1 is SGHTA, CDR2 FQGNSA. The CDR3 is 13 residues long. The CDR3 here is CASRIAIQETQYF. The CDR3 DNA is TGTGCCAGCAGAATAGCTATCCAAGAGACCCAGTACTTC.

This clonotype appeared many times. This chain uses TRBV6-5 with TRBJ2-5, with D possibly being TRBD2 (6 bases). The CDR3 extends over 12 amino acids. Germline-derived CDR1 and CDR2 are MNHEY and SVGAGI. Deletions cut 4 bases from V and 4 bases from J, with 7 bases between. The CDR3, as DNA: TGTGCCAGCAGTTCCGGGGGAGAGACCCAGTACTTC. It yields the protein CASSSGGETQYF.

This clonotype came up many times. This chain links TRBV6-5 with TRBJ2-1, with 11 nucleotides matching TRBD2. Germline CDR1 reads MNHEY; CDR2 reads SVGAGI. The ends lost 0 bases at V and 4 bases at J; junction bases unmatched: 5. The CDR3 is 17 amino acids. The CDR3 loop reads CASSYSIAGGLYNEQFF. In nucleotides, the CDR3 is TGTGCCAGCAGTTACTCGATAGCGGGAGGGCTGTACAATGAGCAGTTCTTC.

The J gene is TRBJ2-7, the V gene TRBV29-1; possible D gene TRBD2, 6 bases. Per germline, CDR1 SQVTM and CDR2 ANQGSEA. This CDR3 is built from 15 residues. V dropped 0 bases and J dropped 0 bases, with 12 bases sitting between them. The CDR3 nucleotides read TGCAGCGTTGAAGATAACGGGGGAACCTCCTACGAGCAGTACTTC. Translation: CSVEDNGGTSYEQYF.

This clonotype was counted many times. The CDR3 loop reads CSVVTGGTDTQYF. The CDR3 region has the DNA TGCAGCGTTGTGACAGGGGGCACAGATACGCAGTATTTT. This sequence joins TRBV29-1 and TRBJ2-3; 8 nucleotides align to TRBD1. This CDR3 contains 13 residues. Germline values: CDR1 SQVTM, CDR2 ANQGSEA. J was trimmed by 1 base and V by 4 bases; bases with no gene match: 1.

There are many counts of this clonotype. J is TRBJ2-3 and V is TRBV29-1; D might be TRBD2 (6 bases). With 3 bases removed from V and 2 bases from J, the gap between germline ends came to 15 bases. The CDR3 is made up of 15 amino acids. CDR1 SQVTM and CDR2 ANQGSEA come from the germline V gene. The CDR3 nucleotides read TGCAGCGTTGAGGGGACTTCTTCCCTCACAGATACGCAGTATTTT. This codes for CSVEGTSSLTDTQYF.

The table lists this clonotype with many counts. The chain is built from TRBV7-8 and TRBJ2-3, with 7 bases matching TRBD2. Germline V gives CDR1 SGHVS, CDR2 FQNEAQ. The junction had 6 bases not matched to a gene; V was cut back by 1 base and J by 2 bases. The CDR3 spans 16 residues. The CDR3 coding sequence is TGTGCCAGCAGCTTAGATGTGGGAGGGAACACAGATACGCAGTATTTT. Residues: CASSLDVGGNTDTQYF.

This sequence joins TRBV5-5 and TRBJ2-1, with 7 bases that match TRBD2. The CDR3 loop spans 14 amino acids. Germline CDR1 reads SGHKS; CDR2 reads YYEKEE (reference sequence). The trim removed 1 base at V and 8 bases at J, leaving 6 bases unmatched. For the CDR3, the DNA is TGTGCCAGCAGCTTGAGGGAGGGGTGGGATGAGCAGTTCTTC. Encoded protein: CASSLREGWDEQFF.

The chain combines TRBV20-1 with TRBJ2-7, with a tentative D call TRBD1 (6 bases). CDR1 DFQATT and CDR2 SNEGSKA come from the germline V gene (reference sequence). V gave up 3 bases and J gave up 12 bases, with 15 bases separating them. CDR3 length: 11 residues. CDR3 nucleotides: TGCAGTGCTAGTCGGCAGGGGCCGCGGTACTTC. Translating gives CSASRQGPRYF.

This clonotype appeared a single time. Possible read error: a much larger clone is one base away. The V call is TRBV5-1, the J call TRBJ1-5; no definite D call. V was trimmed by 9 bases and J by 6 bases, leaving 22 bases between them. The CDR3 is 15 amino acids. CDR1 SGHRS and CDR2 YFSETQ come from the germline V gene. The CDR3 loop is CANSLGGYLGQPQHF. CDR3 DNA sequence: TGCGCCAACAGTCTCGGCGGGTATTTAGGTCAGCCCCAGCATTTT.

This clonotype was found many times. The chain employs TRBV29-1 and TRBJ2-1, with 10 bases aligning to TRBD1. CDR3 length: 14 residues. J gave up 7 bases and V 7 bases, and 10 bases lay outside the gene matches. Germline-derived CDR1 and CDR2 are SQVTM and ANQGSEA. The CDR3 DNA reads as TGCAGCGCAACGACAGGGGGCAAAGGAAATGAGCAGTTCTTC. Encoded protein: CSATTGGKGNEQFF.

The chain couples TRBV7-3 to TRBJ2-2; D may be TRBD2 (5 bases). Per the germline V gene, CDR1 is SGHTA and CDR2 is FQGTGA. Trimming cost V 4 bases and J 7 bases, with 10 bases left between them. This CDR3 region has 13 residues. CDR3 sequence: CASSSGLVGELFF. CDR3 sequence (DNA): TGTGCCAGCAGCTCCGGACTTGTCGGGGAGCTGTTTTTT.

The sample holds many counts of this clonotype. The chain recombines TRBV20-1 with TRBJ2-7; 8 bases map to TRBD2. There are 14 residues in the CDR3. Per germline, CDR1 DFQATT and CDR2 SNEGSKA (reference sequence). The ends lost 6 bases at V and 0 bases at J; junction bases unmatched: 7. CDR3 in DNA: TGCAGTGCCCCCGGGAGGGGAGACTCCTACGAGCAGTACTTC. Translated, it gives CSAPGRGDSYEQYF.

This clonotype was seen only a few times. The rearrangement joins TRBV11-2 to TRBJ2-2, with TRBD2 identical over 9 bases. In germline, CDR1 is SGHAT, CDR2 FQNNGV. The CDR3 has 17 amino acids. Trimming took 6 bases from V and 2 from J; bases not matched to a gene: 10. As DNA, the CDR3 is TGTGCCAGCAGAGCGAAAACGGGACTAGCTAACACCGGGGAGCTGTTTTTT. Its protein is CASRAKTGLANTGELFF.

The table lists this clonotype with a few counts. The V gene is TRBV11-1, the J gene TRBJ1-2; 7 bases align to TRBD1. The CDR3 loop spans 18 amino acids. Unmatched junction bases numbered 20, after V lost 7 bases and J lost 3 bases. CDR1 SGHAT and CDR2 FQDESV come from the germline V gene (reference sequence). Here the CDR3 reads CASTIDRDSPWDHYGYTF. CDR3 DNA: TGTGCCAGCACCATTGACCGGGACAGCCCATGGGACCACTATGGCTACACCTTC.

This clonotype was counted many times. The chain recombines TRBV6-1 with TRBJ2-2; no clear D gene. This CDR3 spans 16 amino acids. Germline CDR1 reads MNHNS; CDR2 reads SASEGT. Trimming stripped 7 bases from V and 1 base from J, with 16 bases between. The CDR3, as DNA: TGTGCCAGCACTAAGAGTAGGCCACAGAACACCGGGGAGCTGTTTTTT. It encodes CASTKSRPQNTGELFF.

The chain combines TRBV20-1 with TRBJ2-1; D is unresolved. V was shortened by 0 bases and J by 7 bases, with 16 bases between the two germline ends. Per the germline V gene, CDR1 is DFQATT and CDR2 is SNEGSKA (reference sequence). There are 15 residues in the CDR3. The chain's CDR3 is CSARDPAKGGNEQFF. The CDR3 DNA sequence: TGCAGTGCTAGAGATCCGGCTAAGGGTGGGAATGAGCAGTTCTTC.

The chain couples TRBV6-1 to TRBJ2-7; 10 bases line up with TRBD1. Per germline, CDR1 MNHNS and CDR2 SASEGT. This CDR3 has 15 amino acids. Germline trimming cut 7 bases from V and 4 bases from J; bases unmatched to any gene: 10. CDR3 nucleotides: TGTGCCAGCACCCGGGGACAGGGGCAGATTTACGAGCAGTACTTC. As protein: CASTRGQGQIYEQYF.